This entry features one T cell receptor beta chain sequence. Primers: 60 Vbeta forward and 13 Jbeta reverse. Clones were sequenced by immunoSEQ multiplex PCR, and TCRdb holds only the in-frame ones, with some missing. This table holds over 150,000 clones, approximately 82% found once. The data originate from a study of cytomegalovirus exposure and HLA in healthy donors. The length of the CDR3 is 15 residues. V lost 4 bases, J lost 6 bases, and 19 bases lay in between. Germline V CDR1 and CDR2: SGHNT, YYREEE (reference sequence). This clonotype was obtained from a woman aged 25-40 years in good health and CMV-seronegative. This rearrangement joins TRBV5-4 to TRBJ2-5, with D tentatively TRBD2 (5 bases). The sequenced sample consisted of PBMCs. DNA for the CDR3: TGTGCCAGCAGCGTCGGAAACGAGGGATGGAAGACCCAGTACTTC. Protein: CASSVGNEGWKTQYF. The variable domain in full, completed from reference TRBV5-4 and TRBJ2-5, reads ETGVTQSPTHLIKTRGQQVTLRCSSQSGHNTVSWYQQALGQGPQFIFQYYREEENGRGNFPPRFSGLQFPNYSSELNVNALELDDSALYLCASSVGNEGWKTQYFGPGTRLLVL.